This T cell receptor (beta chain) was recovered during a study of T cell responses to AZD1222 COVID-19 vaccine. Overall study context: Second doses that came at about 4 or about 12 weeks were put together.

V shed 2 bases and J 3 bases; nucleotides not matched to a gene: 12. Germline V gene lookup returns CDR1 MNHEY and CDR2 SVGEGT. This CDR3 is built from 17 residues. Study-level findings and limits: Sampling captured repertoires only after the peak T cell response. Spike-wide coverage was observed for vaccine-associated CD4 TCRs, with dominant responses at 160-218 and 743-854. White British ancestry dominated among donors, who included more females, and clonal diversity was possibly underestimated.

Points on this clone: The antigen is undetermined.

Only in-frame clones appear in the TCRdb table, and some are missing; sequencing was by immunoSEQ multiplex PCR. The table records about 190,000 clones, 80% to 90% of them present only once. This chain uses TRBV6-2 or TRBV6-3 with TRBJ2-7; 8 nucleotides match TRBD2. Material: peripheral blood, obtained on day 0 of AZD1222 vaccination. This receptor was identified in an adult in good health. In DNA, the CDR3 is TGTGCCAGCAGTTACCCCTCCTACGGAGCGGGGGTCTACGAGCAGTACTTC. It translates to CASSYPSYGAGVYEQYF.